The clone carrying this T cell receptor beta chain was detected only a few times. The antigen is unknown. CDR1 MGHDK and CDR2 SYGVNS come from the germline V gene. The CDR3 length is 15 residues. Trimming cost V 5 bases and J 9 bases; bases outside gene matches: 13. It was with 60 Vbeta and 13 Jbeta primers that the PCR ran. Here immunoSEQ multiplex PCR was the method, and the copy in TCRdb shows in-frame clones only, minus some. Here the sample spans about 200,000 clones, roughly 85% being singletons. This sample is part of a study of cytomegalovirus exposure and HLA in healthy donors. Study-level results: It is likely that the observed cluster of highly shared sequence variants was a sequencing artifact.

The source material was PBMCs. The TCR originated in a woman between 50 and 59 years old in good health and CMV-seronegative. This chain joins TRBV25-1 and TRBJ2-1, with 7 bases matching TRBD1. CDR3 DNA sequence: TGTGCCAGCAGTAAGAGACAGGGTTTAGCGAGTGAGCAGTTCTTC. It yields the protein CASSKRQGLASEQFF.